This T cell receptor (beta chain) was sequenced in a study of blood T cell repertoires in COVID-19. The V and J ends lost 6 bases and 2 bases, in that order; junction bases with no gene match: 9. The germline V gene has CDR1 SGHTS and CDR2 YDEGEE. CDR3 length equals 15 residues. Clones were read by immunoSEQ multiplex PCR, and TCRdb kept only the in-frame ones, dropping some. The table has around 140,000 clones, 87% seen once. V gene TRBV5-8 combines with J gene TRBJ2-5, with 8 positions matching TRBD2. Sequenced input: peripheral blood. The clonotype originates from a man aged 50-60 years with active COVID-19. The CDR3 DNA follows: TGTGCCAGCACCCCCGGGTCGGGGGGGCAAGAGACCCAGTACTTC. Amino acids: CASTPGSGGQETQYF.